These T cell receptor beta chains were read from a single sample in a study of T cells after yellow fever vaccination. Using its own MiXCR run on the 5' RACE reads, TCRdb lists one record per CDR3 protein. The sample holds 30,000 to 35,000 distinct CDR3 sequences; around 6.7% are singletons and the top ten take roughly 22%. The source was PBMCs, either bulk or a sorted T-cell subset (CD4+, CD8+, memory, or dextramer-sorted; not recorded which), collected on the day of the first yellow fever vaccination. These receptors were collected from a young man who received the YFV17D yellow fever vaccine. Each CDR3 is given with its conserved first and last residue.

CDR3 length | V gene | CDR3 protein
15 | TRBV20-1 | CSARDRTSGAYTQYF
14 | TRBV6-1 | CASSDRGGPYEQYF
14 | TRBV4-2 | CASSPGQGNREQYF
17 | TRBV7-2 | CASSLRGEGLAAETQYF
16 | TRBV20-1 | CSARPLGGVSTDTQYF
16 | TRBV4-2 | CASSQDRDRGSEKLFF
12 | TRBV19 | CASSIFRNEQFF
15 | TRBV7-2 | CASSQAASGGLEQYF
16 | TRBV30 | CAWSRGLAGGTDTQYF
14 | TRBV29-1 | CSVEESGGNQPQHF
13 | TRBV7-2 | CASIWDGGSEAFF
12 | TRBV7-2 | CASSLNRGEQYF
16 | TRBV12-3/TRBV12-4 | CASSLGADSLNSPLHF
15 | TRBV5-1 | CASSLLPSGDNEQFF
15 | TRBV4-2 | CASSQGGAGRETQYF
13 | TRBV6-2/TRBV6-3 | CASRPWTEETQYF
16 | TRBV30 | CAWSVWAGGSTDTQYF
14 | TRBV4-3 | CASSQDIFGGELFF
15 | TRBV7-8 | CASSLRGAAPDTQYF
20 | TRBV5-6 | CASSFFGLAGGPGVYNEQFF
16 | TRBV15 | CATSRKAGYKGNEQFF